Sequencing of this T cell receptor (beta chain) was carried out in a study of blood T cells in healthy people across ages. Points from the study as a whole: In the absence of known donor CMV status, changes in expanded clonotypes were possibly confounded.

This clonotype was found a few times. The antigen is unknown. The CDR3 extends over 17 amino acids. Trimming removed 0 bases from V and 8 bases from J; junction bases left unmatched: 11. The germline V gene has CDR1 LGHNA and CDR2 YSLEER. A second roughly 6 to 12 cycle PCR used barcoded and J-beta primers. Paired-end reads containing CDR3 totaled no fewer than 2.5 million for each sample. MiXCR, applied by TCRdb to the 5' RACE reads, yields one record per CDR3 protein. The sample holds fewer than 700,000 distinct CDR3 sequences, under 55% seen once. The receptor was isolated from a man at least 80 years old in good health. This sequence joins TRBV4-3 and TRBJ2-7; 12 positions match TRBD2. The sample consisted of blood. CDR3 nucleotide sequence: TGCGCCAGCAGCCAAGATAGCAAACTAGCGGGGGGTCTGCAGCAGTACTTC. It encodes CASSQDSKLAGGLQQYF.